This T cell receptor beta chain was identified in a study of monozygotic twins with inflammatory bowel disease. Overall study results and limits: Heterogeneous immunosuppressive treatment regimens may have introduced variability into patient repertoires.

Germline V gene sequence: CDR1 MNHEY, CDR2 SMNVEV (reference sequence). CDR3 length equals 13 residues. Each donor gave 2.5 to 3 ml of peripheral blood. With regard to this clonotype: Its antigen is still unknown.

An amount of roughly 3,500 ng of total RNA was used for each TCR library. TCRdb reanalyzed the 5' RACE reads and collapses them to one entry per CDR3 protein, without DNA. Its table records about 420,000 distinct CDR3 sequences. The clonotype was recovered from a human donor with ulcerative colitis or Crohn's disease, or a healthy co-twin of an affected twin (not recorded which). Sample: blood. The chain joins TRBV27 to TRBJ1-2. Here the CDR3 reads CASSEGFNYGYTF.